This T cell receptor (beta chain) emerged from a study of cytomegalovirus exposure and HLA in healthy donors. PCR used 60 Vbeta primers and 13 Jbeta primers. Libraries were prepared by immunoSEQ multiplex PCR; TCRdb keeps only in-frame clonotypes and omits some of them. The sample contains around 180,000 clones, 70% to 90% of which appear only once. Germline V gene sequence: CDR1 SGHRS, CDR2 YFSETQ. V was shortened by 3 bases and J by 7 bases, with 16 bases between the two germline ends. The length of the CDR3 is 14 residues. Material: PBMCs. The TCR originated in a woman younger than 35 in good health and CMV-seronegative. J is TRBJ1-1 and V is TRBV5-1, with D possibly being TRBD1 (6 bases). Here the CDR3 reads CASSSRTDLFEAFF. For the CDR3, the DNA is TGCGCCAGCAGCTCACGGACAGACTTATTTGAAGCTTTCTTT.